The next 8 T cell receptor beta chains were all read from a single sample in a study of blood T cell repertoires in COVID-19. TCRdb's copy holds only in-frame clones and misses some; the assay was immunoSEQ multiplex PCR. This table holds 50,000 or so clones, about 83% found once. Sequencing was performed on peripheral blood. These receptor sequences come from a man between 40 and 49 years old with acute or convalescent COVID-19.

The V and J genes are TRBV2 and TRBJ1-6, with 7 nucleotides matching TRBD1. With V trimmed by 6 bases and J by 9 bases, 8 bases remained unmatched. This CDR3 spans 14 amino acids. The V gene's germline CDR1 is SNHLY and CDR2 FYNNEI. CDR3 in DNA: TGTGCCAGCAGCAGACAGGGTTCGGGTTCACCCCTCCACTTT. Translating it yields CASSRQGSGSPLHF.

The chain couples TRBV7-2 to TRBJ2-7; D remains unclear. The CDR3 runs 13 residues. The V gene's germline CDR1 is SGHTA and CDR2 FQGNSA. V shed 2 bases and J shed 0 bases, with 5 bases lying between them. Here the CDR3 reads CASSLSSSYEQYF. The DNA for the CDR3 is TGTGCCAGCAGCTTATCCAGCTCCTACGAGCAGTACTTC.

The chain links TRBV5-6 to TRBJ1-1; perhaps TRBD1 as D (6 bases). This CDR3 contains 12 residues. V was clipped by 4 bases and J by 6 bases, with 10 bases between them. CDR1 and CDR2 (germline): SGHDT, YYEEEE. The CDR3 protein is CASSRDTPEAFF. CDR3 coding DNA: TGTGCCAGCAGCCGGGACACGCCTGAAGCTTTCTTT.

This clone was counted once. The chain carries TRBV6-5 and TRBJ2-6; 8 bases agree with TRBD2. J lost 0 bases, V lost 10 bases, and 5 bases had no gene match. Per the germline V gene, CDR1 is MNHEY and CDR2 is SVGAGI. There are 15 residues in the CDR3. CDR3 amino acids: CATLRGGSGANVLTF. The DNA for the CDR3 is TGTGCCACCTTACGGGGGGGCTCTGGGGCCAACGTCCTGACTTTC.

The V gene is TRBV3-1 (or the pseudogene TRBV3-2), the J gene TRBJ1-1, with D unclear. Trimming left V 0 bases short and J 6 bases short, with 5 bases between. Germline CDR1 reads LGHDT; CDR2 reads YNNKEL (reference sequence). The CDR3 has 12 amino acids. The CDR3 reads CASSQDSSEAFF. Here the CDR3 DNA reads TGTGCCAGCAGCCAAGATAGCTCTGAAGCTTTCTTT.

The rearrangement links TRBV20-1 to TRBJ1-2; TRBD1 is a possible D gene (6 bases). Trimming pared 4 bases from V and 3 bases from J, leaving 6 bases between. CDR1 is DFQATT and CDR2 is SNEGSKA in the germline V gene (reference sequence). CDR3 size: 11 residues. The DNA of the CDR3 is TGCAGTGCTACAGGGGACTATGGCTACACCTTC. This codes for CSATGDYGYTF.

CDR3 loop: CATKPTTGPSGANVLTF. As DNA, the CDR3 is TGTGCCACAAAGCCGACGACAGGCCCCTCTGGGGCCAACGTCCTGACTTTC. The chain employs TRBV15 and TRBJ2-6; perhaps TRBD1 as D (6 bases). V lost 9 bases and J lost 0, with 18 bases in between. The CDR3 length is 17 residues. Looked up from germline, CDR1 is LNHNV and CDR2 is YYDKDF (reference sequence).

The rearrangement uses TRBV6-1 and TRBJ1-2, with 9 bases lining up with TRBD1. CDR1 is MNHNS and CDR2 is SASEGT in the germline V gene. CDR3 length: 16 residues. Trimming cost V 4 bases and J 4 bases; bases outside gene matches: 10. The CDR3 loop is CASSANSGQGIYGYTF. The CDR3 DNA is TGTGCCAGCAGTGCCAATAGCGGACAGGGGATCTATGGCTACACCTTC.